This T cell receptor (beta chain) stems from a study of T cells in Graves' hyperthyroidism and ophthalmopathy. This clonotype has a count of ten or more. Its target is not known. The source material, RNA transcripts, was used to amplify TCR beta CDR3 regions. A set of HTBI primers served as the primers for a first-round RT-PCR of the TCR CDR3. TCRdb ran MiXCR on the multiplex PCR reads and lists one entry per CDR3 protein. The table has 300,000 to 350,000 distinct CDR3 sequences, over 15% seen once. Patients aged 18 to 65 with hyperthyroidism were newly diagnosed, with duration under 2 months. In making diagnoses, clinical symptoms, serum thyroxine and TRAb, thyroid ultrasound and orbital computed tomography were all used. General study points: Clonotypes that were expanded in thyroid above 0.001 mostly appeared in blood too. Separating ophthalmopathy from stable hyperthyroidism was achieved by a 13 V-J model.

The CDR3 length is 13 residues. Germline V gene data show CDR1 as SGHNT and CDR2 as YENEEA. Trimming took 3 bases from V and 0 from J, leaving 6 bases between them. This sequence originates from a man aged 30-40 years with Graves' hyperthyroidism. The V and J genes are TRBV11-3 and TRBJ2-7; D unresolved. The sample was blood. CDR3 in DNA: TGTGCCAGCAGCTTTTCGGGCTCCTACGAGCAGTACTTC. Residues: CASSFSGSYEQYF.